This entry lists 10 T cell receptor beta chains sequenced from one sample in a study of chronic HIV infection and antiretroviral therapy. TCRdb reprocessed the 5' RACE reads with MiXCR, giving one entry per CDR3 protein. Of about 38,000 distinct CDR3 sequences in the sample, approximately 7.4% were seen once. Specimen: peripheral blood. The receptors here all came from an adult who had HIV and had not received antiretroviral therapy, or was an uninfected healthy control (not recorded which).

With regard to this clonotype: A much more abundant neighbour one base away suggests this may be a read error. The gene calls are TRBV5-1 and TRBJ2-3; D assignment may be TRBD1 or TRBD2 (6 bases each). The CDR3 runs 12 residues. CDR1 and CDR2 (germline): SGHRS, YFSETQ. V was cut by 7 bases and J by 4 bases, with 10 bases left in between. CDR3 sequence reads: CASVGGADTQYF. The CDR3 coding sequence is TGCGCCAGCGTCGGGGGCGCAGATACGCAGTATTTT.

This sequence joins TRBV10-3 and TRBJ1-1; 7 bases map to TRBD1. Trimming at V came to 3 bases and at J to 7 bases, leaving 8 bases not matched to a gene. Germline lookup yields CDR1 ENHRY and CDR2 SYGVKD. CDR3 length: 14 residues. CDR3: CAISDQNRDSEAFF. CDR3 in DNA: TGTGCCATCAGTGACCAAAACCGGGACAGTGAAGCTTTCTTT.

The chain has TRBV6-5 and TRBJ1-3, with D hard to call. Trimming took off 6 bases at V and 0 bases at J, with 15 bases between the two ends. Germline CDR1 is MNHEY and CDR2 is SVGAGI. The CDR3 length is 16 residues. The CDR3 sequence: CASSTGRQNSGNTIYF. DNA for the CDR3: TGTGCCAGCAGCACCGGACGGCAGAACTCTGGAAACACCATATATTTT.

This clonotype was observed many times. This chain joins TRBV7-9 and TRBJ1-1; D is perhaps TRBD1 (6 bases). Germline CDR1 SEHNR, CDR2 FQNEAQ (reference sequence). The CDR3 runs 14 residues. V gave up 5 bases and J gave up 4 bases, with 14 bases separating them. The CDR3 region has the DNA TGTGCCAGCAGCCCCTTCTCGGGGGCCACTGAAGCTTTCTTT. Amino acids: CASSPFSGATEAFF. Using reference TRBV7-9 and TRBJ1-1 for the parts outside the CDR3, the full variable domain is DTGVSQNPRHKITKRGQNVTFRCDPISEHNRLYWYRQTLGQGPEFLTYFQNEAQLEKSRLLSDRFSAERPKGSFSTLEIQRTEQGDSAMYLCASSPFSGATEAFFGQGTRLTVV.

The chain couples TRBV11-2 to TRBJ2-3, with D possibly being TRBD2 (5 bases). Germline lookup yields CDR1 SGHAT and CDR2 FQNNGV. The CDR3 spans 16 residues. V lost 1 base to trimming and J lost 2 bases, with 13 bases between them. The CDR3 DNA is TGTGCCAGCAGCTTAGCTGCTGGACTCCTCACAGATACGCAGTATTTT. Its protein product is CASSLAAGLLTDTQYF.

This sequence joins TRBV20-1 and TRBJ2-3, with TRBD2 matching 8 bases. Germline CDR1 DFQATT, CDR2 SNEGSKA (reference sequence). The V and J ends lost 6 bases and 5 bases, in that order; junction bases with no gene match: 16. The CDR3 has 16 amino acids. The DNA for the CDR3 is TGCAGTGCCTCGGGGGTTAGCGGGGAGCGGCAAGATACGCAGTATTTT. It specifies CSASGVSGERQDTQYF.

The rearrangement uses TRBV27 and TRBJ2-1, with 7 nucleotides matching TRBD1. V lost 0 bases to trimming and J lost 4 bases; unmatched junction nucleotides: 12. The CDR3 is 18 residues long. In germline, CDR1 is MNHEY, CDR2 SMNVEV (reference sequence). For the CDR3, the DNA is TGTGCCAGCAGTTTATCGACCGCTATCTACAGGGGTTACAATGAGCAGTTCTTC. Its protein product is CASSLSTAIYRGYNEQFF.

V and J are TRBV28 and TRBJ1-1, with D perhaps matching TRBD1 (5 bases). V was trimmed by 6 bases and J by 4 bases, leaving 12 bases between them. This CDR3 spans 13 amino acids. From germline, CDR1 is MDHEN and CDR2 SYDVKM. DNA of the CDR3: TGTGCCAGCAGCCCTAGGACAACCACTGAAGCTTTCTTT. Encoded protein: CASSPRTTTEAFF.

The CDR3 coding sequence is TGTGCCAGCAGCCCTGACTATTGGGCCAAAAACATTCAGTACTTC. Protein sequence: CASSPDYWAKNIQYF. The chain uses TRBV7-2 and TRBJ2-4, with D tentatively TRBD2 (5 bases). Trimming stripped 5 bases from V and 1 base from J, with 12 bases between. The CDR3 totals 15 residues. Germline V gives CDR1 SGHTA, CDR2 FQGNSA.

V gene TRBV3-1 combines with J gene TRBJ1-1; no reliable D call. CDR3 size: 11 residues. The V end was cut by 1 base, the J end by 11 bases, with 8 bases between. Germline CDR1 is LGHDT and CDR2 is YNNKEL (reference sequence). CDR3 loop: CASSQGVEAFF. In nucleotides, the CDR3 is TGTGCCAGCAGCCAAGGGGTAGAGGCTTTCTTT.